One and the same sample provided the 14 T cell receptor beta chains below, sequenced in a study of Ad26.COV2.S vaccination and SARS-CoV-2 variants (dated by TCRdb to the early 2020s). The library was made by the immunoSEQ multiplex PCR assay. TCRdb re-hosts the immuneACCESS table, in-frame sequences only. Its copies lack some clones; in the studies checked, an unresolved V gene accounts for under half of them, and the cause for the rest is not known. The sample table contains about 350,000 clones; only one count was recorded for around 86% of them. The ten most abundant clones make up 3.4% of the sample. This sample's treatment or condition label indicates: approximately 18 received Ad26.COV2.S at low or high dose, single or two shots; 5 received placebo; per-sample allocation not given. For vaccine and placebo recipients, the sequenced repertoires came from samples collected on day 63 after the first injection.

Material: peripheral blood, obtained in a trial of Ad26.COV2.S vaccine versus placebo. Every receptor here comes from a person between 18 and 65 years old who received the Ad26.COV2.S COVID-19 vaccine or a placebo.

This clone was observed a few times. The chain is built from TRBV6-1 and TRBJ2-1, with 13 positions matching TRBD2. Germline lookup yields CDR1 MNHNS and CDR2 SASEGT. The CDR3 is made up of 14 amino acids. V lost 9 bases, J lost 14 bases, and 13 bases stayed unmatched. CDR3 nucleotide sequence: TGTGCCAGTACACTAGCGGGGGGGAGTGACAGGGAGTTCTTC. Translation gives CASTLAGGSDREFF.

The chain recombines TRBV6-2 or TRBV6-3 with TRBJ1-1; TRBD1 agrees at 9 bases. This CDR3 region has 18 residues. Germline V lookup: CDR1 MNHEY, CDR2 SVGEGT. V was pared by 0 bases and J by 10 bases, with 18 bases of the junction left unmatched. The CDR3 loop is CASSYSTYRGLPGVGAFF. CDR3 DNA sequence: TGTGCCAGCAGTTACTCGACTTACAGGGGGCTCCCAGGGGTGGGAGCTTTCTTT.

The J gene is TRBJ2-5, the V gene TRBV10-3; D call uncertain. Between the trimmed V and J ends, which lost 2 bases and 9 bases, there was a span of 7 bases. CDR1 ENHRY and CDR2 SYGVKD come from the germline V gene. The CDR3 sequence is 11 residues long. In DNA, the CDR3 is TGTGCCATCAGTGAGCCCGGCCCCCAGTACTTC. It yields the protein CAISEPGPQYF.

The genes are TRBV6-5 and TRBJ1-2; D is ambiguous. The CDR3 runs to 13 residues. V was trimmed by 6 bases and J by 3 bases, leaving 11 bases between them. Per the germline V gene, CDR1 is MNHEY and CDR2 is SVGAGI. In DNA, the CDR3 is TGTGCCAGCAGCATATGGGAGGACTATGGCTACACCTTC. Encoded protein: CASSIWEDYGYTF.

The chain joins TRBV2 to TRBJ2-1, with D unresolved. Germline-derived CDR1 and CDR2 are SNHLY and FYNNEI. Trimming took 1 base from V and 2 from J, leaving 3 bases between them. The CDR3 runs 13 residues. The CDR3 bases are TGTGCCAGCAGTGAAGGGCCCTACAATGAGCAGTTCTTC. Amino acids: CASSEGPYNEQFF.

This chain uses TRBV4-3 with TRBJ2-2; no clear D. Germline CDR1 reads LGHNA; CDR2 reads YSLEER. This CDR3 is built from 15 residues. The V gene lost 0 bases and the J gene lost 1 base, with 6 bases spanning the gap. In nucleotides, the CDR3 is TGCGCCAGCAGCCAAGATGCCAGGAACACCGGGGAGCTGTTTTTT. Translation gives CASSQDARNTGELFF.

The chain recombines TRBV5-1 with TRBJ1-1; 9 nucleotides agree with TRBD1. There are 15 residues in the CDR3. V shed 0 bases and J 10 bases; nucleotides not matched to a gene: 10. Germline V gene sequence: CDR1 SGHRS, CDR2 YFSETQ. The CDR3 is CASSLVAGTGSRAFF. For the CDR3, the DNA is TGCGCCAGCAGCTTGGTGGCCGGGACAGGGAGTCGAGCTTTCTTT. Full variable domain (missing parts from reference TRBV5-1 and TRBJ1-1): KAGVTQTPRYLIKTRGQQVTLSCSPISGHRSVSWYQQTPGQGLQFLFEYFSETQRNKGNFPGRFSGRQFSNSRSEMNVSTLELGDSALYLCASSLVAGTGSRAFFGQGTRLTVV.

This chain uses TRBV25-1 with TRBJ2-7, with TRBD2 as a possible D gene (5 bases). V lost 3 bases to trimming and J lost 2 bases, with 5 bases between them. The CDR3 totals 12 residues. The germline CDR1 and CDR2 sequences are MGHDK and SYGVNS. The DNA of the CDR3 is TGTGCCAGCAGTGACGGGACCTACGAGCAGTACTTC. Translated: CASSDGTYEQYF.

The V and J genes are TRBV29-1 and TRBJ1-5; 8 bases match TRBD1. This CDR3 has 14 residues. From germline, CDR1 is SQVTM and CDR2 ANQGSEA. The trim removed 5 bases at V and 4 bases at J, leaving 7 bases unmatched. In DNA, the CDR3 is TGCAGCGTTTCTCCGGGACAGGCGAATCAGCCCCAGCATTTT. Amino acids: CSVSPGQANQPQHF.

This clone was seen only once. This chain uses TRBV20-1 with TRBJ2-3, with 9 positions matching TRBD1. J lost 4 bases, V lost 3 bases, and 11 bases had no gene match. CDR3 size: 16 residues. The V gene's germline CDR1 is DFQATT and CDR2 SNEGSKA (reference sequence). This chain's CDR3 is CSASLRLGQGPDTQYF. CDR3 in DNA: TGCAGTGCTAGTCTAAGGTTGGGACAGGGACCAGATACGCAGTATTTT.

The gene calls are TRBV11-1 and TRBJ2-7, with D maybe TRBD1 (5 bases). The germline V gene has CDR1 SGHAT and CDR2 FQDESV (reference sequence). CDR3 length: 15 amino acids. The V end lost 0 bases, the J end lost 2 bases, and 11 bases lay between the germline ends. CDR3 sequence: CASSLASQATYEQYF. CDR3 nucleotide sequence: TGTGCCAGCAGCTTAGCGTCACAGGCTACCTACGAGCAGTACTTC.

The genes are TRBV4-3 and TRBJ2-7; no clear D. CDR1 LGHNA and CDR2 YSLEER come from the germline V gene. V was pared by 0 bases and J by 6 bases, with 9 bases between. The CDR3 has 13 amino acids. CDR3: CASSQDLGSEQYF. The CDR3 nucleotides are TGCGCCAGCAGCCAAGATCTGGGCAGCGAGCAGTACTTC.

The CDR3 nucleotides are TGTGCCAGCAGTAAGGGGGGGGTATCTTCCTACGAGCAGTACTTC. This gives the protein CASSKGGVSSYEQYF. V usage is TRBV27 and J usage is TRBJ2-7; D perhaps matches TRBD2 (7 bases). Per the germline V gene, CDR1 is MNHEY and CDR2 is SMNVEV (reference sequence). This CDR3 is built from 15 residues. Trimming pared 5 bases from V and 1 base from J, leaving 15 bases between.

The chain carries TRBV19 and TRBJ2-3; TRBD1 matches 9 bases. This CDR3 has 16 amino acids. Germline CDR1 and CDR2: LNHDA and SQIVND (reference sequence). V lost 6 bases, J lost 4 bases, and 11 bases stayed unmatched. The CDR3 coding sequence is TGTGCCAGTAGGGAGACCGGGGGACAGGGATCAGATACGCAGTATTTT. Its protein product is CASRETGGQGSDTQYF.